This TCR beta chain was observed in a study of OX40 agonist ivuxolimab in advanced cancers. General notes on the study: Ivuxolimab was a fully human IgG2 agonistic monoclonal antibody targeting the costimulatory receptor OX40 (CD134). Intravenous ivuxolimab was administered to patients every 2 weeks at six dose levels: 0.01, 0.1, 0.3, 1.5, 3 and 10 mg/kg. Of the approximately 50 dose-escalation patients, hepatocellular carcinoma was present in around 20, melanoma in around 15, renal cell carcinoma in 9 and head and neck cancer in 9. In the dose-escalation cohort, 75% to 90% of patients were male, and the mean age was roughly 56 years with a range of roughly 20 to 80. Prior anti-PD-1, anti-PD-L1 or anti-CTLA-4 therapy was permitted, and 30% to 45% of dose-escalation patients had received checkpoint inhibitors. Three dose-escalation patients achieved partial responses, one with hepatocellular carcinoma and two with cutaneous melanoma. Peripheral TCRbeta sequencing was intended to test whether TCR sequence diversity was altered and clonal T-cell expansion was caused by ivuxolimab. The paper covers the monotherapy dose-escalation part of the phase I ivuxolimab trial, which included N of about 56 patients.

The trial excluded patients who had a history of autoimmune disease or who were on systemic immunosuppression. Peripheral blood for TCR sequencing was collected from all dose cohorts at baseline, on cycle 4 day 1, and on cycle 7 day 1. The samples were taken from a phase I, first-in-human, multicenter, open-label dose-escalation trial of ivuxolimab. Adults with locally advanced or metastatic melanoma, renal cell, hepatocellular, or head and neck squamous cell carcinoma were enrolled in the trial. Before TCR sequencing, CD4+ T cells and CD8+ T cells from peripheral blood were sorted into separate populations. Trimming removed 7 bases from V and 1 base from J, leaving 10 bases between the germline ends. CDR1 and CDR2 are read off the germline V gene (reference sequence) as SEHNR and FQNEAQ. CDR3 length: 13 amino acids, cysteine to phenylalanine. This entry keeps only the CDR3 DNA: 39 bases, framed from base 1.

To sequence the TCRbeta CDR3 region, genomic DNA was isolated from the sorted cells. TCRbeta CDR3 regions were sequenced using the immunoSEQ Assay. In TCRdb, the immuneACCESS table is reduced to in-frame sequences with V and J assigned. These tables do not hold every clone; where another copy was compared, an unresolved V gene accounts for under half, and the others remain unexplained. The table for this sample lists about 61,000 clones; under 85% of them were counted only once. The ten largest clones add up to 3.4% of the sample. This clone came up a few times. Its antigen is currently not known. One base away there is no much larger clone; base qualities are not given. The paper's findings and limits, for the study overall: The antigen specificity of the clonally expanded peripheral T cells was not determined. At doses of 0.1 to 3.0 mg/kg, clonal expansion of both CD4+ and CD8+ T cells in blood was seen between baseline and week 6. In the 0.1-3.0 mg/kg groups, partial responders were among the patients with the lowest normalized peripheral clonal expansion, particularly in CD8+ T cells. Low levels of normalized T-cell clonal expansion were also shown by some nonresponding patients. After ivuxolimab, CD8+ T cells had more expanded clones than CD4+ T cells on average.

The rearranged segments are TRBV7-9 and TRBJ1-1, with no reliable assignment of the D segment. Here the sequenced sample was CD4+ or CD8+ T cells sorted from blood, taken in a trial of the OX40 agonist ivuxolimab. This clonotype was sampled from an adult with an advanced solid tumor such as melanoma, head and neck, liver or kidney cancer. The CDR3 reads CASTTKGNTEAFF. The DNA reads as follows: TGTGCCAGCACCACGAAGGGGAACACTGAAGCTTTCTTT.